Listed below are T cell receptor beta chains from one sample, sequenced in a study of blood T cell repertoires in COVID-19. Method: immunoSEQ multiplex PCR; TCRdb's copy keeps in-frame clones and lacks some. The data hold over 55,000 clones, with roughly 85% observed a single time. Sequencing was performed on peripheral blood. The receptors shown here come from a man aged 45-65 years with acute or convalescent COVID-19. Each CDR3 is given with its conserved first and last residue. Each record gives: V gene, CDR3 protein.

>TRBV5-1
CASSLVAGGNTEAFF
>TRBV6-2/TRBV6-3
CASSRDLEQFF
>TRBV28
CASSRGPSGGTDTQYF
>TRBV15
CATSREVAGASNEQFF
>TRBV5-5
CASSLGDRRTYEQYF
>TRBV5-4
CASSEDPRGDTQYF
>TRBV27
CASSFSTGTVSYEQYF
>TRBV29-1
CSVVGGGETQYF
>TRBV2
CASASQLSNQPQHF
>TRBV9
CASSVGGETQYF
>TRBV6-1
CASSELLAYTEAFF
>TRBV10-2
CASSDLMSGGSGTQYF
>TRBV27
CASRFTEGISPLHF
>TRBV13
CASSSWAGMTSYNEQFF
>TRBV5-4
CASSRYGEDGYTF
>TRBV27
CASSVARDRGPYNEQFF
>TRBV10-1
CASSDPRGGGLRDEQFF
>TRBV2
CASNIIGGANEQYF
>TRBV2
CASRRQVNTGELFF